This T cell receptor beta chain was recovered during a study of early T cells in non-severe SARS-CoV-2 infection. Study-wide context: The sequenced material was bulk RNA from unsorted whole blood, and its chains were unpaired. General study points: Anti-spike CD8 specificities were favored by VDJdb matching, whose results missed private and CD4 specificities.

This clonotype was detected only a few times. Antigen: not known. Looked up from germline, CDR1 is MDHEN and CDR2 is SYDVKM. This CDR3 has 15 amino acids. V lost 7 bases to trimming and J lost 2 bases, with 18 bases between them. Each cDNA molecule carried a unique molecular identifier. MiXCR, applied by TCRdb to the 5' RACE reads, yields one record per CDR3 protein. The sample contains 75,000 to 90,000 distinct CDR3 sequences, about 9.4% of which appear only once. This clonotype originated in an adult who was a healthcare worker with PCR-confirmed SARS-CoV-2 infection or an uninfected control (not recorded which). Source: whole blood, taken at baseline. The J gene is TRBJ2-7, the V gene TRBV28; weak D call: TRBD2 (5 bases). Here the CDR3 DNA reads TGTGCCAGCACCGAGGGCAGCCTGACACCCTACGAGCAGTACTTC. Its protein product is CASTEGSLTPYEQYF.